This TCR beta chain appears in the sequencing data of a study of PD-1 blockade in classical Hodgkin lymphoma. On the study more broadly: Nivolumab 3 mg/kg was given intravenously every 2 weeks.

The patients all showed relapse after autologous stem cell transplantation, while their brentuximab vedotin exposure varied. The study's findings and limits: While CD8+ TCR diversity did not rise significantly by C4D1, CD4+ TCR diversity did. Patients with a complete response exhibited baseline diversity comparable to newly diagnosed patients. Relapsed/refractory patients reportedly had the lowest baseline TCR diversity, below newly diagnosed patients, who were below healthy donors.

This CDR3 comprises 14 residues. Trimming took off 2 bases at V and 0 bases at J, with 9 bases between the two ends. Germline CDR1 and CDR2: SGHDT and YYEEEE. Measured with immunoSEQ multiplex PCR; TCRdb has only the in-frame clones, and not every one. The data contain over 50,000 clones, 65% to 85% of them singletons. Note on this clone: Antigen specificity is unknown.

The chain has TRBV5-6 and TRBJ2-7, with TRBD1 as a possible D gene (6 bases). Source: peripheral blood mononuclear cells (PBMCs), taken at baseline. This clonotype originated in a human donor with classical Hodgkin lymphoma. DNA for the CDR3: TGTGCCAGCAGCTTTCGACAGGCCTCCTACGAGCAGTACTTC. This encodes CASSFRQASYEQYF.